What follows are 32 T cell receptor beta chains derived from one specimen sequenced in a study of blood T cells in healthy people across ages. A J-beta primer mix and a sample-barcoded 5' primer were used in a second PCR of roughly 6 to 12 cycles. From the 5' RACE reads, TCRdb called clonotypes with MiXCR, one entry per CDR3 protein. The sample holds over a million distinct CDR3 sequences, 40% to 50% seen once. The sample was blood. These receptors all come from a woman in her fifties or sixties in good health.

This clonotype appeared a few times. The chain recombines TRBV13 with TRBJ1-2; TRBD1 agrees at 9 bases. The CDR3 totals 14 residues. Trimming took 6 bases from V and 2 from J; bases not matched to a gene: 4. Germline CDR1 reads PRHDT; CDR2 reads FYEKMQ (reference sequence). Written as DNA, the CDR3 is TGTGCCAGCAGATCTACAGGGGGCAACTATGGCTACACCTTC. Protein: CASRSTGGNYGYTF.

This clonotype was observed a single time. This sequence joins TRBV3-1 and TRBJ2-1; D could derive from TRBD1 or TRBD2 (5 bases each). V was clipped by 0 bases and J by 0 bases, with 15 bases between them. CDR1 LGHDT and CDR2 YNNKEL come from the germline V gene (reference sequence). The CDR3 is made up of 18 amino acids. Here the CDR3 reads CASSQDSPHGTSYNEQFF. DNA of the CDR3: TGTGCCAGCAGCCAAGATTCGCCCCACGGGACCTCCTACAATGAGCAGTTCTTC.

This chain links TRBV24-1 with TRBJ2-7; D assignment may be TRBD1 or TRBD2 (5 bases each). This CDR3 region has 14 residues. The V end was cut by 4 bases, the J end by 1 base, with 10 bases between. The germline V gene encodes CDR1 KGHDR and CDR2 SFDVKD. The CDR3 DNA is TGTGCCACCAGTGACTCGGGACGGTCCTACGAGCAGTACTTC. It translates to CATSDSGRSYEQYF.

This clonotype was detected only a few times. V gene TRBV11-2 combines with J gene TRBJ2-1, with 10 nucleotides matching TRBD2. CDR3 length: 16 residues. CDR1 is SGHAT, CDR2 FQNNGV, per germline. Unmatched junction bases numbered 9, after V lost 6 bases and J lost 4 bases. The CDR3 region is CASRRGLAETYNEQFF. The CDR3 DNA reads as TGTGCCAGCAGACGAGGACTAGCGGAAACATACAATGAGCAGTTCTTC.

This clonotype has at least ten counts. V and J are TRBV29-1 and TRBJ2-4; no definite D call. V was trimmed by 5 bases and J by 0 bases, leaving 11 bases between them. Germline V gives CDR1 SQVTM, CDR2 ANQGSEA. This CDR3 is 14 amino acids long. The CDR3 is CSVRTRLAKNIQYF. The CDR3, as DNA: TGCAGCGTTCGAACCCGACTAGCCAAAAACATTCAGTACTTC.

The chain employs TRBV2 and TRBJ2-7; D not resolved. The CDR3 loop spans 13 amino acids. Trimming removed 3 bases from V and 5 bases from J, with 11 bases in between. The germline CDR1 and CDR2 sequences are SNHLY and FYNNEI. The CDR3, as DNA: TGTGCCAGCAGTGATGGCCCTTGGGACGAGCAGTACTTC. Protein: CASSDGPWDEQYF.

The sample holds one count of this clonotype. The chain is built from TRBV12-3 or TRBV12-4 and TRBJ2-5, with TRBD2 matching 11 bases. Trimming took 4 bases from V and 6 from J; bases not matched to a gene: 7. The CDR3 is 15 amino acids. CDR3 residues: CASSYSGRAQKTQYF. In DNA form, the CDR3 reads TGTGCCAGCAGTTATAGCGGGAGGGCCCAGAAGACCCAGTACTTC.

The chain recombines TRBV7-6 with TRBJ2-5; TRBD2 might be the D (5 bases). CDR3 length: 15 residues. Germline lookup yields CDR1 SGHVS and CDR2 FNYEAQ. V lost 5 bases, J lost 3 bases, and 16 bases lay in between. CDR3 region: CASSPKRLSEETQYF. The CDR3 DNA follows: TGTGCCAGCAGCCCAAAGCGTCTTAGCGAAGAGACCCAGTACTTC.

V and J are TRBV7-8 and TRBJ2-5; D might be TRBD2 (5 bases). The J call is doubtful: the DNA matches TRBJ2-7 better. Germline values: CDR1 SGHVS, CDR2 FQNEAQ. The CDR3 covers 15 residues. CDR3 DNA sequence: TGTGCCAGCAGCTTCGGACGAGCGGTCACCTACGAGCAGTACTTC. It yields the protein CASSFGRAVTYEQYF.

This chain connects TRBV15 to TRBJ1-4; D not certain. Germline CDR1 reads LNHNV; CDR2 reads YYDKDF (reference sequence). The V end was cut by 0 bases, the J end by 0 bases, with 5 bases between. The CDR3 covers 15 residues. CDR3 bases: TGTGCCACCAGCAGAGAAGGCGCAACTAATGAAAAACTGTTTTTT. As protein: CATSREGATNEKLFF.

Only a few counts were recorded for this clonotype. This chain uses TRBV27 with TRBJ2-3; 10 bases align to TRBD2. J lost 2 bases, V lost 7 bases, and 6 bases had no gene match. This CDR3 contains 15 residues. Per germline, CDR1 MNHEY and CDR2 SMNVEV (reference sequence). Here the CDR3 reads CASKASGSPTDTQYF. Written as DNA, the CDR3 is TGTGCCAGCAAAGCTAGCGGGAGCCCCACAGATACGCAGTATTTT.

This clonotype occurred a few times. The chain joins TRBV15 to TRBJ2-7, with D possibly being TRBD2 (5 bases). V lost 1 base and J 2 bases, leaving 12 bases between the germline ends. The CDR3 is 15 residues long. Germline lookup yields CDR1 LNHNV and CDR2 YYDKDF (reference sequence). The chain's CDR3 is CATSRGGLATYEQYF. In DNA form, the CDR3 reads TGTGCCACCAGCAGAGGCGGACTGGCAACCTACGAGCAGTACTTC.

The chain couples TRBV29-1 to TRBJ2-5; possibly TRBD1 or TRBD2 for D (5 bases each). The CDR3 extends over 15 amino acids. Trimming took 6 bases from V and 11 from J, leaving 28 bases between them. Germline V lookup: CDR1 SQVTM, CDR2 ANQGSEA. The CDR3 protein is CSVDQGWGTLNEQYF. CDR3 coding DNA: TGCAGCGTCGACCAGGGCTGGGGGACCCTGAATGAGCAGTACTTC.

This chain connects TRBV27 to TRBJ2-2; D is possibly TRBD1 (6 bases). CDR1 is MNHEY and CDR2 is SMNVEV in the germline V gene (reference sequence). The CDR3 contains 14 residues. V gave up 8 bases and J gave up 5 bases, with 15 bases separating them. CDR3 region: CASGDTGWTGELFF. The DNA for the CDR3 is TGTGCCAGCGGGGACACCGGATGGACCGGGGAGCTGTTTTTT.

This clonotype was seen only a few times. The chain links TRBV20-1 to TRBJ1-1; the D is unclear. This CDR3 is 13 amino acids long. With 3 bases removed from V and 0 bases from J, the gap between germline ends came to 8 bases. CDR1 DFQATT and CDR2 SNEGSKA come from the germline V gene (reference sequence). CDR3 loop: CSASQELNTEAFF. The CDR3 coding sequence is TGCAGTGCTAGCCAGGAATTGAACACTGAAGCTTTCTTT.

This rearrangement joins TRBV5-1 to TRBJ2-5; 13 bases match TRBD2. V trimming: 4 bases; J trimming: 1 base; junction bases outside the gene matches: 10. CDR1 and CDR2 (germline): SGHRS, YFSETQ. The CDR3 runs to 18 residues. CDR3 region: CASSVWTSGRDFQETQYF. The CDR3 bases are TGCGCCAGCAGCGTATGGACTAGCGGGAGAGATTTCCAAGAGACCCAGTACTTC.

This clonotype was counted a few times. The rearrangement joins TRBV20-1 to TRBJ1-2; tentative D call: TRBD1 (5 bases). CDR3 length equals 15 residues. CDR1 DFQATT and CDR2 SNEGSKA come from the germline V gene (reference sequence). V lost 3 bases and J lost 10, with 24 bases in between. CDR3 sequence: CSASLQLAGQDYYTF. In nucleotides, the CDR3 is TGCAGTGCTAGTTTGCAGTTAGCCGGACAAGACTACTACACCTTC.

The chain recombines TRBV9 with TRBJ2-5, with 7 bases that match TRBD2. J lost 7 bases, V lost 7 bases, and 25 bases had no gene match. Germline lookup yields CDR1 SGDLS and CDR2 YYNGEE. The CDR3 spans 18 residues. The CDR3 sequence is CASSPGASGAPRGGTQYF. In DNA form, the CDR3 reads TGTGCCAGCTCTCCCGGTGCTAGCGGCGCTCCGAGAGGAGGGACCCAGTACTTC.

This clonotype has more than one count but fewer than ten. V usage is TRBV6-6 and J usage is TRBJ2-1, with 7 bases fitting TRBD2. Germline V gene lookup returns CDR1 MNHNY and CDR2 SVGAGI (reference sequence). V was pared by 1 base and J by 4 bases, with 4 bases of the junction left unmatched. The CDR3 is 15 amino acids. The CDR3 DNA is TGTGCCAGCAGTTACTGGACTAGTTCTTACAATGAGCAGTTCTTC. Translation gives CASSYWTSSYNEQFF.

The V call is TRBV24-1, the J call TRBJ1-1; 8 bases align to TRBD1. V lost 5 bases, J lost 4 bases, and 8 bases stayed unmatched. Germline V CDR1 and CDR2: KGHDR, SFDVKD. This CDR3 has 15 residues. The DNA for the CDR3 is TGTGCCACCAGTGGTGCAGGGGGCGCGGGCACTGAAGCTTTCTTT. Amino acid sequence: CATSGAGGAGTEAFF.

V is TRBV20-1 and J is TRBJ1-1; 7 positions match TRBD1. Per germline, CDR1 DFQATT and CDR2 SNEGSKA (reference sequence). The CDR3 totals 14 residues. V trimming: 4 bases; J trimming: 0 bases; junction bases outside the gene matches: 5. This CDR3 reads CSATGDSMNTEAFF. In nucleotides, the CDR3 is TGCAGTGCTACCGGGGACAGCATGAACACTGAAGCTTTCTTT.

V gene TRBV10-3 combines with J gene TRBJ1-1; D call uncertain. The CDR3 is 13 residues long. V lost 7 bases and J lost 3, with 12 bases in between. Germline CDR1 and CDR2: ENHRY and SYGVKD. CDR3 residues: CAITPGRDTEAFF. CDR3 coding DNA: TGTGCCATCACCCCTGGGAGGGACACTGAAGCTTTCTTT.

DNA for the CDR3: TGTGCCAGCAGTGGAGGAGCGGGAGGGTCAGATACGCAGTATTTT. Residues: CASSGGAGGSDTQYF. The rearrangement joins TRBV2 to TRBJ2-3, with TRBD2 matching 10 bases. The CDR3 is made up of 15 amino acids. With V trimmed by 4 bases and J by 4 bases, 5 bases remained unmatched. The germline CDR1 and CDR2 sequences are SNHLY and FYNNEI.

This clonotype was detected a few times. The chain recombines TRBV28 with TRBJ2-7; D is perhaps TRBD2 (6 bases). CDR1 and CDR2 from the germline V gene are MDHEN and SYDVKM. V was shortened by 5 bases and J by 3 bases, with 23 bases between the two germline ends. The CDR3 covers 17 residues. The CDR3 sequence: CASSTPKGDSNHYEQYF. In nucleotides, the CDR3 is TGTGCCAGCAGTACCCCTAAAGGGGACTCCAATCACTACGAGCAGTACTTC.

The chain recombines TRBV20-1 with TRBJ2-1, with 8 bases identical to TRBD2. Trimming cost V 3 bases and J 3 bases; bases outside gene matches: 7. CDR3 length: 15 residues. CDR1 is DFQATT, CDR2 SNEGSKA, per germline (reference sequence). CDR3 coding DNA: TGCAGTGCTAGGGGGAGTAGCGGGAACTACAATGAGCAGTTCTTC. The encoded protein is CSARGSSGNYNEQFF.

The DNA for the CDR3 is TGTGCCAGCTCACCAAGCGGACTGACCTCAGGGGAGCAGTACTTC. Translated, it gives CASSPSGLTSGEQYF. The chain joins TRBV18 to TRBJ2-5, with D maybe TRBD1 (6 bases). Deletions cut 2 bases from V and 11 bases from J, with 21 bases between. This CDR3 contains 15 residues. CDR1 is KGHSH, CDR2 LQKENI, per germline.

The CDR3 protein is CASSTFNEQYF. DNA for the CDR3: TGTGCCAGCAGTACCTTCAATGAGCAGTACTTC. The rearrangement joins TRBV27 to TRBJ2-7, with D uncertain. The CDR3 consists of 11 residues. The V gene lost 5 bases and the J gene lost 7 bases, with 9 bases spanning the gap. Germline CDR1 reads MNHEY; CDR2 reads SMNVEV (reference sequence).

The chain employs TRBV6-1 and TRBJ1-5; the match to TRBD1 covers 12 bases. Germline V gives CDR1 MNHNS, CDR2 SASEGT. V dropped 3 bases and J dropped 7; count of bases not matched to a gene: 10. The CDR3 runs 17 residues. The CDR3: CASSDLMGQGAGQPQHF. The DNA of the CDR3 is TGTGCCAGCAGTGATCTTATGGGACAGGGGGCGGGGCAGCCCCAGCATTTT.

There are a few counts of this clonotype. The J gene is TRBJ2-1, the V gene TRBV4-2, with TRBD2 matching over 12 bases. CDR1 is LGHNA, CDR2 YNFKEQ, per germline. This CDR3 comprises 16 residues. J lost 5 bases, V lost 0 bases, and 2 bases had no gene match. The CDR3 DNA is TGTGCCAGCAGCCAAGAGGCTAGCGGGAGGGACAATGAGCAGTTCTTC. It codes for CASSQEASGRDNEQFF.

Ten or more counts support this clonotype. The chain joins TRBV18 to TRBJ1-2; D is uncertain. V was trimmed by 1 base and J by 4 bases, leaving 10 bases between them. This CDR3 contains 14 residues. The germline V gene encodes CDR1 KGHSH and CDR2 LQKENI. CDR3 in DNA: TGTGCCAGCTCACCACTCCTAGAAGGCTATGGCTACACCTTC. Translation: CASSPLLEGYGYTF.

In nucleotides, the CDR3 is TGTGCCAGTAGTATTTCCGGGACAGGGGGATACAATGAGCAGTTCTTC. Protein sequence: CASSISGTGGYNEQFF. The chain has TRBV19 and TRBJ2-1; TRBD1 agrees at 11 bases. The CDR3 is 16 residues long. Germline CDR1 LNHDA, CDR2 SQIVND (reference sequence). Losses at the gene ends were 3 bases for V and 4 bases for J; bases not matched to a gene: 5. Full variable domain (outside the CDR3, taken from reference TRBV19 and TRBJ2-1): DGGITQSPKYLFRKEGQNVTLSCEQNLNHDAMYWYRQDPGQGLRLIYYSQIVNDFQKGDIAEGYSVSREKKESFPLTVTSAQKNPTAFYLCASSISGTGGYNEQFFGPGTRLTVL.

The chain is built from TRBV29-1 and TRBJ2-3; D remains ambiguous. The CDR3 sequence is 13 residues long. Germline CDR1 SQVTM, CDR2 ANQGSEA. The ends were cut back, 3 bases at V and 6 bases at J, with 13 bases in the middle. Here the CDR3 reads CSVDGATGDTQYF. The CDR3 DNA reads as TGCAGCGTTGACGGTGCTACTGGGGATACGCAGTATTTT.